The present T cell receptor beta chain was sequenced within a study of cytomegalovirus exposure and HLA in healthy donors. Study-wide results and limits: There were some V segments, including TRBV6-2 and TRBV6-3, excluded as indistinguishable.

About this clone: The antigen is unknown.

The primer mix had 60 Vbeta and 13 Jbeta primers. The data were produced by immunoSEQ multiplex PCR, yet TCRdb's version contains in-frame clones alone and is incomplete. The sample includes over 150,000 clones, approximately 75% of them seen just once. The CDR3 runs 12 residues. CDR1 and CDR2 from the germline V gene are MNHNS and SASEGT. V is TRBV6-1 and J is TRBJ2-5; unclear D gene. The J call may be mistaken, given a closer DNA end match to TRBJ2-7. The source material was PBMCs. This clonotype was obtained from a man in his late teens or twenties in good health and CMV-seronegative. The CDR3 reads CACERSSYEQYF. The CDR3, as DNA: TGTGCCTGCGAGAGGTCTTCCTACGAGCAGTACTTC.